The 28 T cell receptor beta chains in this list originate from one sample, sequenced in a study of identical twins. One entry per CDR3 protein, called by TCRdb with MiXCR from the 5' RACE reads. The sample shows about 240,000 distinct CDR3 sequences, over 9.5% of them seen only once. The sample also formed part of further work on yellow fever vaccine responses in identical twins.

Sample: memory (CD45RO+) T cells sorted from blood. Every receptor here comes from a woman between 18 and 30 years old in good health.

This clonotype was recorded at least ten times. V usage is TRBV5-1 and J usage is TRBJ2-5; D may correspond to TRBD1 or TRBD2 (5 bases each). Germline assignment: CDR1 SGHRS and CDR2 YFSETQ. The CDR3 spans 16 residues. V dropped 0 bases and J dropped 0 bases, with 12 bases sitting between them. This chain's CDR3 is CASSLVFGTYQETQYF. In nucleotides, the CDR3 is TGCGCCAGCAGCTTGGTGTTTGGGACGTACCAAGAGACCCAGTACTTC.

This clonotype came up many times. V gene TRBV12-3 or TRBV12-4 combines with J gene TRBJ1-5; the match to TRBD1 covers 7 bases. The CDR3 consists of 13 residues. J gave up 9 bases and V 5 bases, and 7 bases lay outside the gene matches. The CDR3, as DNA: TGTGCCAGCAGTATTGACAGGGTCGGGCCCCAGCATTTT. Protein product: CASSIDRVGPQHF.

The V and J genes are TRBV2 and TRBJ2-5; tentative D call: TRBD2 (6 bases). Trimming removed 1 base from V and 6 bases from J, with 18 bases in between. The germline V gene has CDR1 SNHLY and CDR2 FYNNEI. This CDR3 is built from 16 residues. Here the CDR3 reads CASSEVGGARLKTQYF. The CDR3 DNA reads as TGTGCCAGCAGTGAAGTCGGGGGAGCCCGATTGAAGACCCAGTACTTC.

This clonotype was found a few times. V gene TRBV20-1 combines with J gene TRBJ2-5; D unresolved. The CDR3 has 13 amino acids. The V end lost 0 bases, the J end lost 7 bases, and 12 bases lay between the germline ends. The germline V gene has CDR1 DFQATT and CDR2 SNEGSKA (reference sequence). DNA of the CDR3: TGCAGTGCTAGAGACCGGGTCGCCCGGACCCAGTACTTC. The encoded protein is CSARDRVARTQYF.

This clonotype has more than one count but fewer than ten. The rearrangement uses TRBV12-3 or TRBV12-4 and TRBJ1-2; 9 positions match TRBD1. V lost 3 bases to trimming and J lost 4 bases; unmatched junction nucleotides: 6. This CDR3 is built from 15 residues. In DNA form, the CDR3 reads TGTGCCAGCAGTTTCCGACAGGGGGGCTCCTATGGCTACACCTTC. As protein: CASSFRQGGSYGYTF.

Only a few counts were recorded for this clonotype. The chain combines TRBV2 with TRBJ2-5, with D perhaps TRBD1 (5 bases). Germline V gives CDR1 SNHLY, CDR2 FYNNEI. This CDR3 region has 14 residues. V lost 8 bases to trimming and J lost 1 base, with 14 bases between them. CDR3 protein: CASREVTGQETQYF. As DNA, the CDR3 is TGTGCCAGCCGAGAGGTCACAGGCCAAGAGACCCAGTACTTC.

J is TRBJ1-1 and V is TRBV6-1; TRBD1 might be the D (5 bases). The V and J ends lost 5 bases and 5 bases respectively, with 18 bases between them. Germline-derived CDR1 and CDR2 are MNHNS and SASEGT. The CDR3 is 15 residues long. CDR3 DNA sequence: TGTGCCAGCAGTACAGATCCGGGGGTTTGGACTGAAGCTTTCTTT. Amino acids: CASSTDPGVWTEAFF.

The chain uses TRBV7-2 and TRBJ2-2; 7 bases are a match to TRBD2. Germline trimming cut 5 bases from V and 5 bases from J; bases unmatched to any gene: 5. CDR1 and CDR2 from the germline V gene are SGHTA and FQGNSA. The CDR3 totals 14 residues. Written as DNA, the CDR3 is TGTGCCAGCAGCAGGACACTAGCGACCGGGGAGCTGTTTTTT. Its protein is CASSRTLATGELFF.

About this clonotype: It may be a read error: a sequence one base away is much more abundant. The chain is built from TRBV20-1 and TRBJ2-7; D is perhaps TRBD1 or TRBD2 (5 bases each). The CDR3 is 15 amino acids. Looked up from germline, CDR1 is DFQATT and CDR2 is SNEGSKA (reference sequence). In nucleotides, the CDR3 is TGCTGTGCTAGAGACGGGACCCAAATGATCTACGAGCAGTACTTC. Its protein is CCARDGTQMIYEQYF.

This clonotype was seen more than once but under ten times. This chain connects TRBV20-1 to TRBJ2-1, with 9 bases lining up with TRBD2. The CDR3 is 18 amino acids. Trimming took 6 bases from V and 4 from J; bases not matched to a gene: 19. CDR1 and CDR2 (germline): DFQATT, SNEGSKA (reference sequence). DNA for the CDR3: TGCAGTGCCCCGTTCCTGGCGGGGGGGAAAGAGGGTTACAATGAGCAGTTCTTC. The encoded protein is CSAPFLAGGKEGYNEQFF.

There are a few counts of this clonotype. The junction and the germline gene differ at one end; a read error may be behind it. The chain has TRBV7-7 and TRBJ2-7, with 7 bases identical to TRBD2. The CDR3 totals 15 residues. From germline, CDR1 is SSHAT and CDR2 FNYEAQ (reference sequence). CDR3 sequence (DNA): TGTGCTAGCAGCTTGGAAGCGGGAAGTACCTACGAGCAGTACTTC. This gives the protein CASSLEAGSTYEQYF.

This clonotype came up a few times. The chain uses TRBV12-3 or TRBV12-4 and TRBJ1-4; 8 bases line up with TRBD1. The CDR3 is 14 residues long. The trim removed 0 bases at V and 7 bases at J, leaving 1 base unmatched. The CDR3 sequence: CASSLATGVEKLFF. The CDR3 bases are TGTGCCAGCAGTTTAGCGACAGGGGTTGAAAAACTGTTTTTT.

In this sample, this clonotype turned up a few times. The chain combines TRBV5-8 with TRBJ2-4; possibly TRBD2 for D (6 bases). This CDR3 has 17 amino acids. The V gene lost 3 bases and the J gene lost 2 bases, with 18 bases spanning the gap. Germline values: CDR1 SGHTS, CDR2 YDEGEE. The chain's CDR3 is CASSSRGRTESKNIQYF. The DNA of the CDR3 is TGTGCCAGCAGCTCGCGGGGCAGGACTGAATCCAAAAACATTCAGTACTTC.

A few counts support this clonotype. This chain's CDR3 is CASNPSPPGYGYTF. The CDR3 bases are TGTGCCAGCAATCCTTCCCCACCTGGCTATGGCTACACCTTC. V and J are TRBV6-1 and TRBJ1-2; D remains ambiguous. V was shortened by 7 bases and J by 4 bases, with 16 bases between the two germline ends. Germline V gene sequence: CDR1 MNHNS, CDR2 SASEGT. The CDR3 runs 14 residues.

This clonotype has more than one count but fewer than ten. The gene calls are TRBV4-2 and TRBJ2-5; 9 bases map to TRBD2. This CDR3 has 14 residues. The germline V gene encodes CDR1 LGHNA and CDR2 YNFKEQ. V lost 1 base, J lost 7 bases, and 4 bases stayed unmatched. This CDR3 is CASSQGSGSGTQYF. CDR3 nucleotide sequence: TGTGCCAGCAGCCAAGGTAGCGGGAGCGGGACCCAGTACTTC.

This clonotype was found a few times. The chain couples TRBV20-1 to TRBJ2-1, with D perhaps matching TRBD2 (5 bases). V was shortened by 3 bases and J by 8 bases, with 20 bases between the two germline ends. CDR3 size: 15 residues. CDR1 is DFQATT and CDR2 is SNEGSKA in the germline V gene (reference sequence). CDR3 nucleotides: TGCAGTGCTAGTATTAGGACTCTTACTATCGATGAGCAGTTCTTC. Its translation: CSASIRTLTIDEQFF.

The sample holds a few counts of this clonotype. The chain recombines TRBV5-1 with TRBJ1-6; 8 bases map to TRBD1. The CDR3 length is 15 residues. With V trimmed by 4 bases and J by 7 bases, 7 bases remained unmatched. Germline-derived CDR1 and CDR2 are SGHRS and YFSETQ. CDR3 amino acids: CASSPGGQDNSPLHF. In DNA form, the CDR3 reads TGCGCCAGCAGCCCGGGGGGACAGGACAATTCACCCCTCCACTTT.

There are many counts of this clonotype. The chain is built from TRBV7-2 and TRBJ2-5; 10 bases map to TRBD2. The ends lost 5 bases at V and 4 bases at J; junction bases unmatched: 7. This CDR3 region has 15 residues. From germline, CDR1 is SGHTA and CDR2 FQGNSA. The CDR3: CASSPSGGATETQYF. As DNA, the CDR3 is TGTGCCAGCAGCCCGAGCGGGGGGGCCACAGAGACCCAGTACTTC.

The chain employs TRBV7-8 and TRBJ2-7, with 8 bases fitting TRBD1. The CDR3 is 14 residues long. V lost 5 bases to trimming and J lost 6 bases; unmatched junction nucleotides: 9. The germline CDR1 and CDR2 sequences are SGHVS and FQNEAQ. CDR3 region: CASSLRQGKGEQYF. DNA for the CDR3: TGTGCCAGCAGCCTAAGACAGGGGAAGGGCGAGCAGTACTTC.

This sequence joins TRBV27 and TRBJ1-5; possibly TRBD1 for D (5 bases). Germline CDR1 MNHEY, CDR2 SMNVEV (reference sequence). Trimming stripped 6 bases from V and 7 bases from J, with 22 bases between. The CDR3 totals 16 residues. The CDR3 is CASSILGPQGVQPQHF. CDR3 DNA sequence: TGTGCCAGCAGCATCCTTGGTCCCCAGGGTGTCCAGCCCCAGCATTTT.

This clonotype was detected a few times. The chain uses TRBV2 and TRBJ2-5, with 8 nucleotides matching TRBD1. V gave up 6 bases and J gave up 5 bases; unmatched junction bases: 14. CDR3 length: 16 residues. Germline lookup yields CDR1 SNHLY and CDR2 FYNNEI. This CDR3 is CASSTTGGTRAETQYF. CDR3 nucleotide sequence: TGTGCCAGCAGCACCACAGGGGGGACGCGGGCCGAGACCCAGTACTTC.

The gene calls are TRBV4-3 and TRBJ2-6; D ambiguous. The CDR3 consists of 20 residues. Germline assignment: CDR1 LGHNA and CDR2 YSLEER. The V gene lost 3 bases and the J gene lost 4 bases, with 25 bases spanning the gap. The CDR3, as DNA: TGCGCCAGCAGCCAGGACGCTAGTGGCGTCTTGCTGGGCGGGGCCAACGTCCTGACTTTC. As protein: CASSQDASGVLLGGANVLTF.

The sample holds a few counts of this clonotype. The V gene is TRBV5-1, the J gene TRBJ2-2; D is unclear. This CDR3 has 14 amino acids. The germline V gene encodes CDR1 SGHRS and CDR2 YFSETQ. V lost 4 bases to trimming and J lost 5 bases, with 12 bases between them. This CDR3 reads CASSAEHRTGELFF. The CDR3 region has the DNA TGCGCCAGCAGCGCTGAACATAGGACCGGGGAGCTGTTTTTT.

This clonotype was observed a few times. The V gene is TRBV9, the J gene TRBJ2-1; D uncertain. V lost 2 bases and J lost 5, with 11 bases in between. The CDR3 runs 14 residues. In germline, CDR1 is SGDLS, CDR2 YYNGEE. In nucleotides, the CDR3 is TGTGCCAGCAGCGTTCAACCAGCAAACAATGAGCAGTTCTTC. Translated: CASSVQPANNEQFF. Full variable domain (remainder filled in from reference TRBV9 and TRBJ2-1): DSGVTQTPKHLITATGQRVTLRCSPRSGDLSVYWYQQSLDQGLQFLIQYYNGEERAKGNILERFSAQQFPDLHSELNLSSLELGDSALYFCASSVQPANNEQFFGPGTRLTVL.

The chain joins TRBV6-6 to TRBJ2-7; D is uncertain. CDR3 length: 12 amino acids. The V gene lost 6 bases and the J gene lost 2 bases, with 8 bases spanning the gap. Germline values: CDR1 MNHNY, CDR2 SVGAGI (reference sequence). CDR3 protein: CASSPKAYEQYF. DNA for the CDR3: TGTGCCAGCAGCCCTAAAGCCTACGAGCAGTACTTC.

The chain uses TRBV29-1 and TRBJ2-3; possible D gene TRBD1, 7 bases. This CDR3 is 16 amino acids long. V lost 5 bases, J lost 2 bases, and 20 bases lay in between. Germline CDR1 is SQVTM and CDR2 is ANQGSEA. The CDR3 loop reads CSVQGGSRVSTDTQYF. CDR3 sequence (DNA): TGCAGCGTTCAGGGGGGAAGTAGGGTATCCACAGATACGCAGTATTTT.

This rearrangement joins TRBV12-3 or TRBV12-4 to TRBJ1-6; TRBD1 matches 7 bases. This CDR3 contains 14 residues. The junction had 8 bases not matched to a gene; V was cut back by 7 bases and J by 8 bases. As DNA, the CDR3 is TGTGCCAGCACTGTACGACAGGGAGATTCACCCCTCCACTTT. Its translation is CASTVRQGDSPLHF.

In this sample, this clonotype turned up a few times. This rearrangement joins TRBV20-1 to TRBJ2-3; 13 bases align to TRBD2. CDR1 and CDR2 (germline): DFQATT, SNEGSKA (reference sequence). V lost 3 bases to trimming and J lost 4 bases; unmatched junction nucleotides: 4. This CDR3 is 15 amino acids long. CDR3 coding DNA: TGCAGTGCTAGGACTAGCGGGAGGAGTTCAGATACGCAGTATTTT. The encoded protein is CSARTSGRSSDTQYF.